This TCR beta chain emerged from a study of T cells in localized non-small cell lung cancer. Overall study findings and caveats: Across samples, adjacent lung featured a median roughly 56 of the top 100 tumor clones. Because only a single region of the tumor was sequenced, heterogeneity remains possible.

Libraries were prepared by immunoSEQ multiplex PCR; TCRdb keeps only in-frame clonotypes and omits some of them. The profile shows about 20,000 clones, about 90% of them singletons. Comments on this clone: What it binds is not known.

The J segment lost 5 bases and the V segment lost 0 bases, leaving 3 bases of the junction unmatched. Germline assignment: CDR1 SGHRS and CDR2 YFSETQ. The CDR3 consists of 15 residues. The receptor was derived from a man aged 40 to 70 with stage II squamous cell lung carcinoma. The V and J genes are TRBV5-1 and TRBJ1-5; 9 nucleotides agree with TRBD1. The material was PBMCs, obtained before any cancer treatment. The CDR3 loop reads CASSLGGQGYQPQHF. CDR3 nucleotides: TGCGCCAGCAGCTTGGGGGGACAGGGATATCAGCCCCAGCATTTT.